This T cell receptor (beta chain) stems from a study of T cells expressing NK-cell markers. TCRdb reprocessed the 5' RACE reads; each CDR3 protein has one entry and no DNA is given. The sample includes 550,000 to 600,000 distinct CDR3 sequences. Sequenced input: blood T cells: a sorted CD56 or NKG2C T cell subset, CD4+ or CD8+ T cells, or bulk PBMC T cells (not recorded which). The clonotype comes from a man aged 18 to 35 in good health.

The CDR3 loop is CASRSKQGTGELFF. This chain connects TRBV7-8 to TRBJ2-2; TCRdb proposes TRBD1, but this gene call is untestable without DNA. This CDR3 spans 14 amino acids. CDR1 and CDR2 (germline): SGHVS, FQNEAQ.